This T cell receptor beta chain is drawn from a study of blood T cells in healthy people across ages. This clonotype was found a few times. Germline CDR1 and CDR2: SGHDT and YYEEEE. V lost 0 bases, J lost 4 bases, and 10 bases lay in between. The CDR3 length is 14 residues. Next came a second PCR, run for about 7 to 12 cycles, which used a sample-barcoded 5' primer along with a J-beta primer mix. TCRdb recomputed calls from the 5' RACE reads with MiXCR, one row per CDR3 protein. This table holds 1.5 million to 2 million distinct CDR3 sequences, roughly 27% found once. The chain links TRBV5-6 to TRBJ2-5, with D unresolved. The sequencing input was blood. This sequence originates from a woman aged 25 to 39 in good health. In nucleotides, the CDR3 is TGTGCCAGCAGCTTGGGAGGCCTAGTAGAGACCCAGTACTTC. This sequence encodes CASSLGGLVETQYF.